Listed here is a single T cell receptor beta chain. The data were obtained in a study of blood T cell repertoires in COVID-19. Study summary: PBMCs, B-cell-depleted T cells, or T cells provided the cDNA or gDNA that made up the material.

Original methodology: Nucleated cell counts were estimated from reference gene primer amplification. Repertoires were generated with immunoSEQ multiplex PCR, while TCRdb's copy carries only in-frame clones and drops some. V, J and clone size are taken as reported in that table, and D and trimming were inferred from the DNA itself. The sample lists about 360,000 clones; around four fifths were seen once. CDR3 length equals 16 residues. CDR1 and CDR2 from the germline V gene are LGHNA and YSLEER. The V segment lost 1 base and the J segment 9 bases; nucleotides outside the gene matches: 9. This TCR derives from a man aged 30-40 years with active or convalescent COVID-19. The rearrangement links TRBV4-3 to TRBJ2-1; 10 positions agree with TRBD2. The source material was peripheral blood. The CDR3 DNA sequence: TGCGCCAGCAGCCAAGGGCCTAGCGGGAGCGGGACTGAGCAGTTCTTC. As protein: CASSQGPSGSGTEQFF.